The rows below give T cell receptor beta chains drawn from one sample of a study of blood T cell repertoires in COVID-19. Profiled with immunoSEQ multiplex PCR; TCRdb holds only in-frame clones, not every one. The top ten hold 3.9% of the sample, which has 70,000 or so clones, about 85% seen once. Sequencing was done on a sample of peripheral blood. The receptors here all came from a man between 65 and 85 years old with active COVID-19. CDR3s include the opening cysteine and the closing phenylalanine or tryptophan. Each record gives: D gene, clone size, J gene, V gene, CDR3 DNA, CDR3 protein. D genes are given only for firm matches. Clone size, where shown, is once, few, many, or a class for clones that have expanded.

d_gene: NA; abundance: NA; j_gene: TRBJ1-2; v_gene: TRBV7-2; CDR3nt: TGTGCCAGCAGCTTGGGGGGGAATGGCTACACCTTC; CDR3aa: CASSLGGNGYTF
d_gene: NA; abundance: NA; j_gene: TRBJ1-2; v_gene: TRBV5-5; CDR3nt: TGTGCCAGCAGCTTGGGGCCGGCGGACTACACCTTC; CDR3aa: CASSLGPADYTF
d_gene: NA; abundance: NA; j_gene: TRBJ2-1; v_gene: TRBV7-3; CDR3nt: TGTGCCAGCAGCTTAGGAGGGTCCGACGGCAATGAGCAGTTCTTC; CDR3aa: CASSLGGSDGNEQFF
d_gene: TRBD2; abundance: NA; j_gene: TRBJ2-2; v_gene: TRBV4-2; CDR3nt: TGTGCCAGCAGCCAAGACCCACCCAGGCGGGAGGCCACCGGGGAGCTGTTTTTT; CDR3aa: CASSQDPPRREATGELFF
d_gene: TRBD2; abundance: NA; j_gene: TRBJ2-1; v_gene: TRBV29-1; CDR3nt: TGCAGCGTTGAAGATCTTCGTAGGGCTAGCGGGAGACGTGAGCAGTTCTTC; CDR3aa: CSVEDLRRASGRREQFF
d_gene: NA; abundance: NA; j_gene: TRBJ2-3; v_gene: TRBV19; CDR3nt: TGTGCCAGTAGTATAGGCAGGGTTGGGAATACGCAGTATTTT; CDR3aa: CASSIGRVGNTQYF
d_gene: NA; abundance: NA; j_gene: TRBJ2-7; v_gene: TRBV5-4; CDR3nt: TGTGCCAGCAGCTTGGCGGGCAGGGGGGCCTACGAGCAGTACTTC; CDR3aa: CASSLAGRGAYEQYF
d_gene: NA; abundance: NA; j_gene: TRBJ2-7; v_gene: TRBV7-9; CDR3nt: TGTGCCAGCACCCGGGGGACCCACTACGAGCAGTACTTC; CDR3aa: CASTRGTHYEQYF
d_gene: TRBD1; abundance: NA; j_gene: TRBJ2-7; v_gene: TRBV5-6; CDR3nt: TGTGCCAGCAGCCCCGGGACAGGGGTCCACGAGCAGTACTTC; CDR3aa: CASSPGTGVHEQYF
d_gene: NA; abundance: NA; j_gene: TRBJ1-1; v_gene: TRBV25-1; CDR3nt: TGTGCCAGCAGTGACCGGGGGGTTATGAACACTGAAGCTTTCTTT; CDR3aa: CASSDRGVMNTEAFF
d_gene: NA; abundance: NA; j_gene: TRBJ1-2; v_gene: TRBV4-3; CDR3nt: TGCGCCAGCAGCCAAGATGGAGCAGGGAACTATGGCTACACCTTC; CDR3aa: CASSQDGAGNYGYTF
d_gene: NA; abundance: once; j_gene: TRBJ2-7; v_gene: TRBV5-1; CDR3nt: TGCGCCAGCCCCCGCGGGCAGCAGTACTTC; CDR3aa: CASPRGQQYF
d_gene: TRBD2; abundance: NA; j_gene: TRBJ2-7; v_gene: TRBV4-3; CDR3nt: TGCGCCAGCAGCCAAGGGAGGGGACTAGCGGGAGAAGACTACGAGCAGTACTTC; CDR3aa: CASSQGRGLAGEDYEQYF
d_gene: TRBD2; abundance: NA; j_gene: TRBJ2-1; v_gene: TRBV7-2; CDR3nt: TGTGCCAGCAGCCCGCGACTAGCCCCCCATGAGCAGTTCTTC; CDR3aa: CASSPRLAPHEQFF
d_gene: TRBD1; abundance: NA; j_gene: TRBJ1-2; v_gene: TRBV28; CDR3nt: TGTGCCAGCAGTTTCGGGGGACAGTCATATGGCTACACCTTC; CDR3aa: CASSFGGQSYGYTF
d_gene: TRBD2; abundance: NA; j_gene: TRBJ2-5; v_gene: TRBV4-1; CDR3nt: TGCGCCAGCAGCTCCGGGACTAGCGGGAGGGGACTGCACTTC; CDR3aa: CASSSGTSGRGLHF
d_gene: TRBD1; abundance: few; j_gene: TRBJ2-2; v_gene: TRBV6-6; CDR3nt: TGTGCCAGCAGGGACAGGGGGTACACCGGGGAGCTGTTTTTT; CDR3aa: CASRDRGYTGELFF
d_gene: TRBD2; abundance: NA; j_gene: TRBJ2-7; v_gene: TRBV5-4; CDR3nt: TGTGCCAGCAGCCCCGGGGGGGTGTCCTACGAGCAGTACTTC; CDR3aa: CASSPGGVSYEQYF
d_gene: TRBD1; abundance: NA; j_gene: TRBJ2-7; v_gene: TRBV28; CDR3nt: TGTGCCAGCACCCGGACAGGGAGCTCCTACGAGCAGTACTTC; CDR3aa: CASTRTGSSYEQYF
d_gene: NA; abundance: NA; j_gene: TRBJ2-6; v_gene: TRBV5-4; CDR3nt: TGTGCCAGCAGCACGGCGGCCAATCGTGGGGCCAACGTCCTGACTTTC; CDR3aa: CASSTAANRGANVLTF
d_gene: TRBD1; abundance: NA; j_gene: TRBJ2-5; v_gene: TRBV7-2; CDR3nt: TGTGCCAGCAGCTTCGCCGGGACAGCTCAAGAGACCCAGTACTTC; CDR3aa: CASSFAGTAQETQYF
d_gene: TRBD2; abundance: NA; j_gene: TRBJ2-3; v_gene: TRBV7-9; CDR3nt: TGTGCCAGCAGCACCGCTGGCGGGAGGGGGAGAGATACGCAGTATTTT; CDR3aa: CASSTAGGRGRDTQYF
d_gene: TRBD2; abundance: NA; j_gene: TRBJ2-1; v_gene: TRBV7-3; CDR3nt: TGTGCCAGCAGCTTAATCGGCGGGAGCCACCGGGATGAGCAGTTCTTC; CDR3aa: CASSLIGGSHRDEQFF
d_gene: TRBD2; abundance: NA; j_gene: TRBJ2-1; v_gene: TRBV7-3; CDR3nt: TGTGCCAGCAGCTTAGGGGGACTAGCTTACAATGAGCAGTTCTTC; CDR3aa: CASSLGGLAYNEQFF
d_gene: NA; abundance: NA; j_gene: TRBJ1-1; v_gene: TRBV11-2; CDR3nt: TGTGCCAGCAGCTTAGTGGGCGGGGGAGTGAACACTGAAGCTTTCTTT; CDR3aa: CASSLVGGGVNTEAFF
d_gene: NA; abundance: NA; j_gene: TRBJ2-7; v_gene: TRBV7-2; CDR3nt: TGTGCCAGCAGCTTAGCTCTAAAGTCCTCGTCCGAGCAGTACTTC; CDR3aa: CASSLALKSSSEQYF
d_gene: TRBD2; abundance: few; j_gene: TRBJ2-7; v_gene: TRBV23-1; CDR3nt: TGCGCCAGCAGTCGCCCGGGACTAGCGGGAGTTCCGACCTACGAGCAGTACTTC; CDR3aa: CASSRPGLAGVPTYEQYF
d_gene: TRBD1; abundance: NA; j_gene: TRBJ1-1; v_gene: TRBV19; CDR3nt: TGTGCCAGTAGGCCCAGGGGACAGGGCCTCACTGAAGCTTTCTTT; CDR3aa: CASRPRGQGLTEAFF
d_gene: NA; abundance: NA; j_gene: TRBJ2-7; v_gene: TRBV12-5; CDR3nt: TGTGCTAGTGGTTTGGGAGTCTACGAGCAGTACTTC; CDR3aa: CASGLGVYEQYF
d_gene: NA; abundance: NA; j_gene: TRBJ2-6; v_gene: TRBV30; CDR3nt: TGTGCCTGGACCCTGGGGGGATCTGGGGCCAACGTCCTGACTTTC; CDR3aa: CAWTLGGSGANVLTF
d_gene: NA; abundance: NA; j_gene: TRBJ1-2; v_gene: TRBV21-1; CDR3nt: TGTGCCAGCAGCAAAGTGGTCCACAATGGCTACACCTTC; CDR3aa: CASSKVVHNGYTF
d_gene: NA; abundance: NA; j_gene: TRBJ1-1; v_gene: TRBV12-3/TRBV12-4; CDR3nt: TGTGCCAGCAGTTTCTATACTGAAGCTTTCTTT; CDR3aa: CASSFYTEAFF
d_gene: TRBD1; abundance: NA; j_gene: TRBJ1-1; v_gene: TRBV27; CDR3nt: TGTGCCAGCAGTCCGACAGGGGGCACCACTGAAGCTTTCTTT; CDR3aa: CASSPTGGTTEAFF
d_gene: NA; abundance: NA; j_gene: TRBJ1-2; v_gene: TRBV3-1/TRBV3-2; CDR3nt: TGTGCCAGCAGCCAAGTGGGCAGGGCGGATGGCTACACCTTC; CDR3aa: CASSQVGRADGYTF
d_gene: TRBD2; abundance: NA; j_gene: TRBJ2-7; v_gene: TRBV6-2/TRBV6-3; CDR3nt: TGTGCCAGCAGCCTAGCGGGAGTCGGGTACGAGCAGTACTTC; CDR3aa: CASSLAGVGYEQYF
d_gene: TRBD1; abundance: few; j_gene: TRBJ1-1; v_gene: TRBV5-8; CDR3nt: TGTGCCAGCCCCGCGGGGACAGGGGATGACACTGAAGCTTTCTTT; CDR3aa: CASPAGTGDDTEAFF
d_gene: TRBD2; abundance: NA; j_gene: TRBJ2-1; v_gene: TRBV11-2; CDR3nt: TGTGCCAGCAGCGGGACTAGCGGGAGTTATGAGCAGTTCTTC; CDR3aa: CASSGTSGSYEQFF
d_gene: TRBD2; abundance: NA; j_gene: TRBJ2-7; v_gene: TRBV3-1/TRBV3-2; CDR3nt: TGTGCCAGCAGCCCCCAAACTAGCGGCGAGCAGTACTTC; CDR3aa: CASSPQTSGEQYF
d_gene: NA; abundance: NA; j_gene: TRBJ2-1; v_gene: TRBV7-6; CDR3nt: TGTGCCAGCAGCTTAGGCCCCCCTTACGGGAACAATGAGCAGTTCTTC; CDR3aa: CASSLGPPYGNNEQFF
d_gene: NA; abundance: NA; j_gene: TRBJ2-3; v_gene: TRBV11-2; CDR3nt: TGTGCCAGCAGCTTACGGACAAGTGCGGATACGCAGTATTTT; CDR3aa: CASSLRTSADTQYF
d_gene: NA; abundance: NA; j_gene: TRBJ2-1; v_gene: TRBV27; CDR3nt: TGTGCCAGCAGTTCCGTCTCCTACAATGAGCAGTTCTTC; CDR3aa: CASSSVSYNEQFF
d_gene: TRBD2; abundance: NA; j_gene: TRBJ2-3; v_gene: TRBV4-3; CDR3nt: TGCGCCAGCAGCCAAGACTGGCGGGGGGAAGATACGCAGTATTTT; CDR3aa: CASSQDWRGEDTQYF